This TCR beta chain is drawn from a study of cytomegalovirus exposure and HLA in healthy donors. Study-level points and caveats: It was only CMV serostatus that was available as immune exposure information.

The PCR was carried out with 60 Vbeta primers and 13 Jbeta primers. The assay was immunoSEQ multiplex PCR, and TCRdb's table has in-frame clones only and misses some. Of some 200,000 clones detected, over 70% appear once; the ten largest clones hold over 2%. In the case of this clone: Its target is not known.

Germline CDR1 is SGDLS and CDR2 is YYNGEE. With 3 bases removed from V and 5 bases from J, the gap between germline ends came to 9 bases. The CDR3 runs to 14 residues. Specimen: PBMCs. The sequence derives from a woman in her twenties or thirties in good health and CMV-seronegative. The chain combines TRBV9 with TRBJ1-6, with D possibly matching TRBD1 (5 bases). CDR3 sequence: CASSEQVNNSPLHF. CDR3 bases: TGTGCCAGCAGCGAACAGGTGAATAATTCACCCCTCCACTTT.